These 15 T cell receptor beta chains were sequenced from one sample in a study of T cell responses to AZD1222 COVID-19 vaccine. TCRdb keeps only in-frame clones here, not all; method: immunoSEQ multiplex PCR. Here the sample spans 110,000 to 150,000 clones, 92% being singletons. The specimen was peripheral blood, collected on day 0 of AZD1222 vaccination. Receptors were obtained from an adult in good health.

This clone showed up just once. The chain is built from TRBV11-2 and TRBJ2-7, with 7 nucleotides matching TRBD2. CDR1 is SGHAT, CDR2 FQNNGV, per germline. The CDR3 runs 15 residues. The V segment lost 3 bases and the J segment 0 bases; nucleotides outside the gene matches: 5. CDR3 amino acids: CASSFFGGSSYEQYF. In DNA form, the CDR3 reads TGTGCCAGCAGCTTCTTCGGGGGGAGCTCCTACGAGCAGTACTTC.

This chain connects TRBV5-1 to TRBJ1-4; D is possibly TRBD1 (5 bases). Per germline, CDR1 SGHRS and CDR2 YFSETQ. Trimming stripped 4 bases from V and 3 bases from J, with 13 bases between. The CDR3 extends over 15 amino acids. As DNA, the CDR3 is TGCGCCAGCAGCCTCCTCTCGGGGGCTAATGAAAAACTGTTTTTT. This translates into CASSLLSGANEKLFF.

The rearrangement links TRBV18 to TRBJ1-5; D not certain. V lost 1 base and J lost 0, with 4 bases in between. Germline CDR1 and CDR2: KGHSH and LQKENI. The length of the CDR3 is 14 residues. In DNA form, the CDR3 reads TGTGCCAGCTCACCACAATCTAGCAATCAGCCCCAGCATTTT. It is translated as CASSPQSSNQPQHF.

This chain connects TRBV18 to TRBJ1-2; D gene ambiguous. V gave up 3 bases and J gave up 0 bases, with 14 bases separating them. From germline, CDR1 is KGHSH and CDR2 LQKENI. The CDR3 has 16 residues. CDR3 region: CASSPKVGGSNYGYTF. In nucleotides, the CDR3 is TGTGCCAGCTCACCTAAGGTGGGAGGTTCTAACTATGGCTACACCTTC.

The rearrangement joins TRBV19 to TRBJ1-2; no clear D gene. The germline gives CDR1 LNHDA, CDR2 SQIVND (reference sequence). The CDR3 sequence is 15 residues long. Trimming stripped 0 bases from V and 5 bases from J, with 13 bases between. The CDR3 protein is CASSIDPTADYGYTF. CDR3 DNA sequence: TGTGCCAGTAGTATAGATCCAACAGCTGATTATGGCTACACCTTC. Looking up the rest from reference TRBV19 and TRBJ1-2 gives the full variable domain: DGGITQSPKYLFRKEGQNVTLSCEQNLNHDAMYWYRQDPGQGLRLIYYSQIVNDFQKGDIAEGYSVSREKKESFPLTVTSAQKNPTAFYLCASSIDPTADYGYTFGSGTRLTVV.

The chain carries TRBV2 and TRBJ1-1; a possible D gene is TRBD1 (5 bases). V gave up 9 bases and J gave up 1 base, with 24 bases separating them. Germline lookup yields CDR1 SNHLY and CDR2 FYNNEI. The CDR3 sequence is 17 residues long. CDR3 protein: CASRASRRGGGNTEAFF. CDR3 nucleotides: TGTGCCAGTCGCGCGTCAAGGAGGGGCGGTGGGAACACTGAAGCTTTCTTT.

The chain uses TRBV5-1 and TRBJ2-3; D not resolved. This CDR3 spans 13 amino acids. V gave up 0 bases and J gave up 1 base, with 3 bases separating them. Per the germline V gene, CDR1 is SGHRS and CDR2 is YFSETQ. In nucleotides, the CDR3 is TGCGCCAGCAGCTTGGGGGGCACAGATACGCAGTATTTT. Residues: CASSLGGTDTQYF.

This clone was detected once. J is TRBJ1-6 and V is TRBV28; D is unresolved. With 6 bases removed from V and 10 bases from J, the gap between germline ends came to 10 bases. Germline V CDR1 and CDR2: MDHEN, SYDVKM. The CDR3 extends over 12 amino acids. CDR3: CASRRVESPLHF. CDR3 in DNA: TGTGCCAGCAGAAGGGTGGAATCACCCCTCCACTTT.

The CDR3 DNA follows: TGTGCCAGCAGCTGGGGACGGGGCACCGGGGAGCTGTTTTTT. It translates to CASSWGRGTGELFF. The chain has TRBV7-3 and TRBJ2-2; TRBD1 or TRBD2 may be the D gene (5 bases each). Germline CDR1 SGHTA, CDR2 FQGTGA. With 4 bases removed from V and 4 bases from J, the gap between germline ends came to 10 bases. This CDR3 has 14 residues.

Comment on this clone: This sample also contains other DNA sequences that code for the same CDR3. The genes are TRBV7-2 and TRBJ1-3; TRBD1 is a possible D gene (6 bases). The CDR3 is made up of 15 amino acids. Germline V gene data show CDR1 as SGHTA and CDR2 as FQGNSA. V was clipped by 3 bases and J by 0 bases, with 9 bases between them. The CDR3 DNA sequence: TGTGCCAGCAGCTTGGACAGATTCTCTGGAAACACCATATATTTT. Translating it yields CASSLDRFSGNTIYF.

The chain uses TRBV19 and TRBJ1-4; 8 nucleotides agree with TRBD1. CDR3 length: 14 residues. Per germline, CDR1 LNHDA and CDR2 SQIVND (reference sequence). V lost 3 bases and J lost 7; bases outside the gene matches: 4. CDR3 amino acids: CASSMGQATEKLFF. The CDR3 coding sequence is TGTGCCAGTAGTATGGGACAGGCGACTGAAAAACTGTTTTTT.

The CDR3: CASRRGAGGTDTQYF. CDR3 coding DNA: TGTGCCAGCAGGCGGGGGGCGGGGGGTACAGATACGCAGTATTTT. The chain combines TRBV27 with TRBJ2-3, with 8 bases aligning to TRBD2. CDR1 MNHEY and CDR2 SMNVEV come from the germline V gene (reference sequence). CDR3 length: 15 amino acids. Losses at the gene ends were 6 bases for V and 3 bases for J; bases not matched to a gene: 8.

V gene TRBV18 combines with J gene TRBJ2-2; the match to TRBD2 covers 11 bases. Germline V lookup: CDR1 KGHSH, CDR2 LQKENI. CDR3 size: 19 residues. After removal of 3 bases from V and 4 bases from J, the junction contained 13 bases not matched to a gene. The CDR3 DNA follows: TGTGCCAGCTCACCCCTCCGGACTAGCGGGTCGGTTGGCACCGGGGAGCTGTTTTTT. Protein: CASSPLRTSGSVGTGELFF.

V gene TRBV25-1 combines with J gene TRBJ1-2; 9 bases align to TRBD1. The germline V gene has CDR1 MGHDK and CDR2 SYGVNS. This CDR3 is built from 15 residues. V trimming: 4 bases; J trimming: 5 bases; junction bases outside the gene matches: 8. This CDR3 reads CASSGANRGQYGYTF. The CDR3 region has the DNA TGTGCCAGCAGTGGAGCGAACAGGGGGCAGTATGGCTACACCTTC.

The gene calls are TRBV28 and TRBJ2-7, with D unresolved. The CDR3 runs to 14 residues. Trimming cost V 5 bases and J 0 bases, with 11 bases left between them. Germline V gene sequence: CDR1 MDHEN, CDR2 SYDVKM. The CDR3 protein is CASSLGRTSYEQYF. The DNA of the CDR3 is TGTGCCAGCAGTCTCGGACGGACCTCCTACGAGCAGTACTTC.